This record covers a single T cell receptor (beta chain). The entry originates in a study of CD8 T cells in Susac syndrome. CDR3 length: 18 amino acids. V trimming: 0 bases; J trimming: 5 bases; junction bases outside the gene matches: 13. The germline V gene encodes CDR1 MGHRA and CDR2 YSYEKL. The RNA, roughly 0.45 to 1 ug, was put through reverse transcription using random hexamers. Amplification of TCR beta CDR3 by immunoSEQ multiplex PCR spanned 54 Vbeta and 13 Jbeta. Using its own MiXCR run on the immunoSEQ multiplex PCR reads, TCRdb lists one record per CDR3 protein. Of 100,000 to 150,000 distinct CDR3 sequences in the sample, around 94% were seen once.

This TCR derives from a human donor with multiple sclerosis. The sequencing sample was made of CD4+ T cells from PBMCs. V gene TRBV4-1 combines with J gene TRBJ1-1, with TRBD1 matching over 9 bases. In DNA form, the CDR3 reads TGCGCCAGCAGCCAAGAAAGGATAACCGGGACAGGGAAGACTGAAGCTTTCTTT. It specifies CASSQERITGTGKTEAFF.